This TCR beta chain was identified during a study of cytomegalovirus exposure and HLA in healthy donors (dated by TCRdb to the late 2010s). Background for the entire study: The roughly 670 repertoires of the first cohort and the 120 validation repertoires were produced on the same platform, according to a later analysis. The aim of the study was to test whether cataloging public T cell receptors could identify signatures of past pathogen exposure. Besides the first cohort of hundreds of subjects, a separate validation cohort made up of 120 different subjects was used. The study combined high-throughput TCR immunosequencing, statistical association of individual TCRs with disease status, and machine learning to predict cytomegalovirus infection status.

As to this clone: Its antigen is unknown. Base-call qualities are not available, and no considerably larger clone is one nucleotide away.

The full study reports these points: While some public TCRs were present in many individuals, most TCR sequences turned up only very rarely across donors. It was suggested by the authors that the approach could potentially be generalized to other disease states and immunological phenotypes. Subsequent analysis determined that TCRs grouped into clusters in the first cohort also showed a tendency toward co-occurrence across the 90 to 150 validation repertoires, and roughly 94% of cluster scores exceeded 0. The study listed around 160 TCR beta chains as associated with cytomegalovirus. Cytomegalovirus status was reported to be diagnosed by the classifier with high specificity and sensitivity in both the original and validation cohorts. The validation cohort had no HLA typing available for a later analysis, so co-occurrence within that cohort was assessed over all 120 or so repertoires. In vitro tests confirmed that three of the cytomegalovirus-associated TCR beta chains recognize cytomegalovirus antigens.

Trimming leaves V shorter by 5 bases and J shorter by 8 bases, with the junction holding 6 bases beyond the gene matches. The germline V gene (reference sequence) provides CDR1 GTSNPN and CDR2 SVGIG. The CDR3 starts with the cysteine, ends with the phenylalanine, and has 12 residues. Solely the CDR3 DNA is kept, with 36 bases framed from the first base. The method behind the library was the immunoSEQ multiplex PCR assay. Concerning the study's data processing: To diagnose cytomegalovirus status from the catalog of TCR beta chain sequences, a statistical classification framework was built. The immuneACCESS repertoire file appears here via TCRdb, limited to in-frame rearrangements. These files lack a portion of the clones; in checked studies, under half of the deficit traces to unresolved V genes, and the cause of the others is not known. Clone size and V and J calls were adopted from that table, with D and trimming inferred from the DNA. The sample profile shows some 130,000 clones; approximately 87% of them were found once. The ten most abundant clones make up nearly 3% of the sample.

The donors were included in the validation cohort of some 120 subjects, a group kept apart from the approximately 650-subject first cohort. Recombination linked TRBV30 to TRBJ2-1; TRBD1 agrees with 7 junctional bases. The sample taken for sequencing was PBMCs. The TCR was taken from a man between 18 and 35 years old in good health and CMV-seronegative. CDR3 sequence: CAWARQGYEQFF. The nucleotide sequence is TGTGCCTGGGCGAGACAGGGTTATGAGCAGTTCTTC.